This T cell receptor beta chain was obtained from a study of T cells in localized non-small cell lung cancer. The method was immunoSEQ multiplex PCR; TCRdb's version includes in-frame clones alone and lacks a portion of them. Of tens of thousands of clones detected, roughly nine tenths appear once; the ten largest clones hold about 2.3%. To note about this clone: The antigen remains undetermined.

Broader study findings: Uninvolved neighboring lung showed the greatest T cell clonality, exceeding tumor. Adjacent lung had a median about 60 of the 100 largest tumor clones. The study linked higher blood T cell density to longer overall survival.

The CDR3 consists of 14 residues. CDR1 SGHRS and CDR2 YFSETQ come from the germline V gene. V shed 7 bases and J shed 0 bases, with 14 bases lying between them. This clonotype was obtained from a man aged 40 to 75 with stage II lung adenocarcinoma. The sequenced sample was PBMCs, obtained before any cancer treatment. This chain connects TRBV5-1 to TRBJ2-7; D remains ambiguous. In DNA, the CDR3 is TGCGCCAGCTCCCCTACTTCGAGCTCCTACGAGCAGTACTTC. Its translation: CASSPTSSSYEQYF.